The entry below describes one T cell receptor (beta chain). This clonotype was detected many times. Its antigen is currently not known. Base qualities were left out, and no much larger clone turns up one base away. TCRdb lists the instrument as Illumina HiSeq 2500. Quantitative 5'-RACE with molecular barcodes was used to prepare TCR beta libraries. The study's own analysis went as follows. A new computational method based on a probabilistic model of VDJ rearrangement was used to identify disease-linked TCR variants. TCRdb trimmed public reads at Q25 via fastp, called clones via MiXCR and kept in-frame beta chains. Each entry is one CDR3 protein sequence, shown with its most common DNA and genes. Clone size and V and J calls follow TCRdb, not the original study. In all, the sample holds approximately 300,000 distinct CDR3 sequences, and under 8.5% of those were seen once. The ten top clones hold less than 15% of the sample.

This sample is drawn from a study of CD8 T cells in ankylosing spondylitis (dated by TCRdb to about 2017). Notes on the research overall: The study set out to find disease-linked TCR variants by profiling T cell receptor beta repertoires in ankylosing spondylitis patients and healthy donors. The full study cohort was made up of under 30 ankylosing spondylitis patients and about a hundred healthy donors. Peripheral blood samples were taken, and synovial fluid was additionally collected from ankylosing spondylitis patients.

The CDR3 runs 13 amino acids, cysteine and phenylalanine included. The retained sequence is limited to the CDR3, 39 bases, with the frame set at the first base. From the germline V gene (reference sequence), CDR1 is DFQATT and CDR2 is SNEGSKA. V is cut by 3 bases and J by 1 base, and the space between the germline ends is 7 bases. What the authors observed across the whole study: Some motif variants had previously been reported in the synovial fluid and blood of reactive arthritis patients, which suggests shared mechanisms of disease initiation. Blood from ankylosing spondylitis patients appeared to be characterized by a TCR beta motif composed of under 10 highly homologous amino acid variants. The disease-linked clones were reported to be significantly enriched in matched synovial fluid samples from ankylosing spondylitis patients. The disease-linked clones showed a CD8+ phenotype and occurred at relatively low frequencies in peripheral blood.

The chain was built from TRBV20-1 and TRBJ1-5, with the identity of the D gene unclear. Input material: blood, either unsorted or a sorted T cell fraction (not recorded which). The origin of this receptor is a male donor with ankylosing spondylitis. The DNA reads TGCAGTGCTAGGAGTGGGAGCAATCAGCCCCAGCATTTT. Translated, it gives CSARSGSNQPQHF.